The rows below give T cell receptor beta chains drawn from one sample of a study of shared clonotypes between healthy human individuals. Data came from immunoSEQ multiplex PCR; TCRdb stores just in-frame clones and leaves some out. The sample shows about 2 million clones, about 95% of them seen only once. Sequencing was performed on naive CD8+ T cells sorted from blood. Receptors originate from a man between 18 and 35 years old in good health. Each CDR3 is given with its conserved first and last residue. The order of the fields is clone size, V gene, D gene, J gene, CDR3 protein, CDR3 DNA. The D gene is left open where the match is weak. Some rows mark clone size as missing; the rest say once, few, many or name a class of expanded clone.

>NA|TRBV6-5|TRBD2|TRBJ2-1
CASSYGTSGRVDEQFF
TGTGCCAGCAGTTACGGGACTAGCGGGAGGGTCGATGAGCAGTTCTTC
>NA|TRBV30|NA|TRBJ1-1
CAWSVGSTEAFF
TGTGCCTGGAGTGTTGGATCAACTGAAGCTTTCTTT
>NA|TRBV14|NA|TRBJ1-1
CASSQGKTEAFF
TGTGCCAGCAGCCAGGGGAAGACTGAAGCTTTCTTT
>once|TRBV4-1|NA|TRBJ2-7
CASSRTDVSSYEQYF
TGCGCCAGCAGCCGGACAGACGTGAGCTCCTACGAGCAGTACTTC
>once|TRBV6-1|NA|TRBJ1-1
CASSEALYWGMNTEAFF
TGTGCCAGCAGTGAAGCGCTTTATTGGGGCATGAACACTGAAGCTTTCTTT
>NA|TRBV9|NA|TRBJ2-7
CASSPQIGDRVPYEQYF
TGTGCCAGCAGCCCACAAATCGGGGACCGTGTTCCCTACGAGCAGTACTTC
>NA|TRBV7-2|NA|TRBJ2-3
CASSLSTDTQYF
TGTGCCAGCAGCTTATCTACAGATACGCAGTATTTT
>NA|TRBV6-6|NA|TRBJ2-1
CASQGENEQFF
TGTGCCAGCCAAGGGGAGAATGAGCAGTTCTTC
>NA|TRBV7-2|NA|TRBJ2-7
CASSLISSYEQYF
TGTGCCAGCAGCTTAATATCCAGCTACGAGCAGTACTTC
>few|TRBV2|NA|TRBJ1-1
CASRPIDRGSHTEAFF
TGTGCCAGCAGGCCCATTGACAGAGGCTCCCACACTGAAGCTTTCTTT
>once|TRBV19|TRBD2|TRBJ2-7
CASSQTSGDSYEQYF
TGTGCCAGTAGTCAAACTAGCGGGGACTCCTACGAGCAGTACTTC
>once|TRBV4-3|TRBD2|TRBJ2-1
CASSQDSLGREGSYNEQFF
TGCGCCAGCAGCCAAGATAGTTTAGGACGGGAGGGCTCCTACAATGAGCAGTTCTTC